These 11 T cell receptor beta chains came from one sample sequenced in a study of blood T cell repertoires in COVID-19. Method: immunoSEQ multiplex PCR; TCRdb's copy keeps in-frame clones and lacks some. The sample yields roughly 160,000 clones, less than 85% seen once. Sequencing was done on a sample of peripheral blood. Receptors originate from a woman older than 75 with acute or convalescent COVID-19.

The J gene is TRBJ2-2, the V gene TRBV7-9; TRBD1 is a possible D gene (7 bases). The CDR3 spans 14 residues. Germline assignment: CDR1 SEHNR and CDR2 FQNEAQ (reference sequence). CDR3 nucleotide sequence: TGTGCTCTTCGGCGGGACAGCAACACCGGGGAGCTGTTTTTT. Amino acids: CALRRDSNTGELFF.

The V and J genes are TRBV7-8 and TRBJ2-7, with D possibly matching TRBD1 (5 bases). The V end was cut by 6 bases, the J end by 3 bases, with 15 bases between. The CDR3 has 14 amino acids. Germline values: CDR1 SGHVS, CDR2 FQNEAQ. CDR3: CASRSGFGNYEQYF. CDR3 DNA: TGTGCCAGCAGGTCAGGGTTTGGGAACTACGAGCAGTACTTC.

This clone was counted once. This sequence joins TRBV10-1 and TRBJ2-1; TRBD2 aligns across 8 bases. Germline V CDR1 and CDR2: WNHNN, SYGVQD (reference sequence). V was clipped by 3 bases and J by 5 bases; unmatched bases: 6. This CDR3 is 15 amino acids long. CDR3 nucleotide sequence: TGCGCCAGCAGTGATTCGAGCGGGAGCCACAATGAGCAGTTCTTC. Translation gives CASSDSSGSHNEQFF.

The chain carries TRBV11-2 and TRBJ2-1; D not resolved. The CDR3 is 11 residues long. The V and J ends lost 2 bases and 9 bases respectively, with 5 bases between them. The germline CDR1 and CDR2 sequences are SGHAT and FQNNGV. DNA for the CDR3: TGTGCCAGCAGCTTATGGAGTGAGCAGTTCTTC. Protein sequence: CASSLWSEQFF.

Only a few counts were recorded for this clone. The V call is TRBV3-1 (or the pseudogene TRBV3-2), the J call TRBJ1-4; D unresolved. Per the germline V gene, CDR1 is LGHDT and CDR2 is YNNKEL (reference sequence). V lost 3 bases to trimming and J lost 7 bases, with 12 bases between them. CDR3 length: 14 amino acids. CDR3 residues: CASSQGSDGEKLFF. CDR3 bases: TGTGCCAGCAGCCAGGGGAGTGACGGTGAAAAACTGTTTTTT.

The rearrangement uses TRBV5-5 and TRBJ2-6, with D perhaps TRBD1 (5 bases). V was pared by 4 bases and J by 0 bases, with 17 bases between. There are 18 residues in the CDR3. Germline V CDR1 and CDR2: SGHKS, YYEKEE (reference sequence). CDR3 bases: TGTGCCAGCAGCCCCCGACAGCCAGCCCACTCTGGGGCCAACGTCCTGACTTTC. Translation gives CASSPRQPAHSGANVLTF.

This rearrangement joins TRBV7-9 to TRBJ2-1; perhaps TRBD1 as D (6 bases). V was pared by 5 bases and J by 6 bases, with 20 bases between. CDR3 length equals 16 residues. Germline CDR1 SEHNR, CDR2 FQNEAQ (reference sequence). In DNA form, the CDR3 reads TGTGCCAGCAGCCCGCAGAGGGGACACTCCCTCAATGAGCAGTTCTTC. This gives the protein CASSPQRGHSLNEQFF. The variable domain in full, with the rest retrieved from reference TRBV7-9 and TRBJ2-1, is DTGVSQNPRHKITKRGQNVTFRCDPISEHNRLYWYRQTLGQGPEFLTYFQNEAQLEKSRLLSDRFSAERPKGSFSTLEIQRTEQGDSAMYLCASSPQRGHSLNEQFFGPGTRLTVL.

The CDR3 protein is CAWSGGTGRYEQYF. The CDR3 region has the DNA TGTGCCTGGTCAGGGGGGACAGGGCGATACGAGCAGTACTTC. The genes are TRBV30 and TRBJ2-7; 9 bases line up with TRBD1. The length of the CDR3 is 14 residues. The V gene end was trimmed by 5 bases and the J gene end by 4 bases; junction bases not matched to a gene: 9. Germline V gives CDR1 GTSNPN, CDR2 SVGIG (reference sequence).

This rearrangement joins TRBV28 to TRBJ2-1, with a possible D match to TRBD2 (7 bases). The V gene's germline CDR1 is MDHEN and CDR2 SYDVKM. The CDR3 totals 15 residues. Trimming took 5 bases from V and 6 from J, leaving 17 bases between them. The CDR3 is CASSEGGNSANEQFF. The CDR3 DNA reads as TGTGCCAGCAGTGAGGGGGGGAATAGCGCCAATGAGCAGTTCTTC.

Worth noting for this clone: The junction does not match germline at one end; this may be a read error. The CDR3 DNA sequence: TGTGCCAGCAGCCAAGTGGCAACTTACGGGGTAACCGCCTTC. This encodes CASSQVATYGVTAF. The chain carries TRBV3-1 (or the pseudogene TRBV3-2) and TRBJ1-2; D call uncertain. The CDR3 consists of 14 residues. The germline V gene encodes CDR1 LGHDT and CDR2 YNNKEL (reference sequence).

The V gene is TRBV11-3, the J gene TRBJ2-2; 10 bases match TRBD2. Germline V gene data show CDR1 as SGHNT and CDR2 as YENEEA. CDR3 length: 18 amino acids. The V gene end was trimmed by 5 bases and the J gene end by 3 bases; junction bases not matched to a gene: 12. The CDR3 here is CASSPQGWGLAYTGELFF. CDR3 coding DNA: TGTGCCAGCAGCCCCCAAGGGTGGGGACTAGCGTACACCGGGGAGCTGTTTTTT.